This T cell receptor beta chain was captured in a study of siplizumab effects on memory and regulatory T cells. Assays covered around 10^5 TCR templates per sample. Clones were read by immunoSEQ multiplex PCR, and TCRdb kept only the in-frame ones, dropping some. This table has about 50,000 clones, about 90% appearing once. Germline V gene data show CDR1 as MNHNS and CDR2 as SASEGT. The CDR3 spans 15 residues. V lost 3 bases, J lost 3 bases, and 15 bases lay in between. The receptor was derived from a human donor in good health. The material sequenced was naive CD8+ T cells sorted from blood. The J gene is TRBJ2-7, the V gene TRBV6-1, with no clear D. The CDR3 DNA reads TGTGCCAGCAGTGAGGTTGAGGTGGGATACTACGAGCAGTACTTC. It is translated as CASSEVEVGYYEQYF.